The 25 T cell receptor beta chains below come from one sample, sequenced in a study of cytomegalovirus exposure and HLA in healthy donors. Profiling relied on immunoSEQ multiplex PCR, and the TCRdb table lists in-frame clones only, not all of them. The data show about 160,000 clones, approximately 89% seen once. The material sequenced was PBMCs. All receptors come from a young man in good health and CMV-seropositive.

The V gene is TRBV9, the J gene TRBJ2-5; weak D call: TRBD1 (5 bases). V gave up 5 bases and J gave up 3 bases, with 14 bases separating them. This CDR3 comprises 14 residues. From germline, CDR1 is SGDLS and CDR2 YYNGEE. The CDR3 region is CASSSGASEETQYF. The DNA of the CDR3 is TGTGCCAGCAGTAGTGGGGCATCCGAAGAGACCCAGTACTTC.

This chain joins TRBV7-9 and TRBJ2-1; 8 nucleotides agree with TRBD2. The CDR3 runs 15 residues. The V segment lost 6 bases and the J segment 8 bases; nucleotides outside the gene matches: 12. Germline CDR1 SEHNR, CDR2 FQNEAQ (reference sequence). For the CDR3, the DNA is TGTGCCAGCAGAAGGCCGGGACTAGGTTTGGATGAGCAGTTCTTC. Amino acids: CASRRPGLGLDEQFF. The whole variable domain, remainder taken from reference TRBV7-9 and TRBJ2-1, is DTGVSQNPRHKITKRGQNVTFRCDPISEHNRLYWYRQTLGQGPEFLTYFQNEAQLEKSRLLSDRFSAERPKGSFSTLEIQRTEQGDSAMYLCASRRPGLGLDEQFFGPGTRLTVL.

The V call is TRBV4-1, the J call TRBJ2-3; 7 nucleotides agree with TRBD2. Germline trimming cut 1 base from V and 3 bases from J; bases unmatched to any gene: 4. The CDR3 totals 15 residues. CDR1 is MGHRA and CDR2 is YSYEKL in the germline V gene. The CDR3 is CASSQVQGGTDTQYF. In DNA, the CDR3 is TGCGCCAGCAGCCAAGTTCAGGGAGGGACAGATACGCAGTATTTT.

This chain joins TRBV5-1 and TRBJ2-1; 10 bases map to TRBD2. The CDR3 extends over 15 amino acids. Per germline, CDR1 SGHRS and CDR2 YFSETQ. V trimming: 1 base; J trimming: 6 bases; junction bases outside the gene matches: 4. The CDR3 DNA sequence: TGCGCCAGCAGCTTGTCTAGCGGGAGCGGCAATGAGCAGTTCTTC. Protein product: CASSLSSGSGNEQFF. The whole variable domain, remainder taken from reference TRBV5-1 and TRBJ2-1, is KAGVTQTPRYLIKTRGQQVTLSCSPISGHRSVSWYQQTPGQGLQFLFEYFSETQRNKGNFPGRFSGRQFSNSRSEMNVSTLELGDSALYLCASSLSSGSGNEQFFGPGTRLTVL.

The gene calls are TRBV19 and TRBJ2-6, with 9 bases fitting TRBD1. This CDR3 spans 18 amino acids. The germline V gene has CDR1 LNHDA and CDR2 SQIVND (reference sequence). Trimming cost V 6 bases and J 1 base; bases outside gene matches: 10. The CDR3 is CASSRFRQGESGANVLTF. Here the CDR3 DNA reads TGTGCCAGTAGCCGTTTTAGACAGGGGGAGTCTGGGGCCAACGTCCTGACTTTC.

This clone was picked up one time. This chain connects TRBV27 to TRBJ2-7; 8 bases match TRBD1. This CDR3 spans 13 amino acids. V shed 5 bases, J shed 7 bases, and the junction held 7 bases outside the gene matches. Germline-derived CDR1 and CDR2 are MNHEY and SMNVEV (reference sequence). The CDR3 here is CASSVTGGREQYF. The CDR3 DNA is TGTGCCAGCAGTGTAACAGGGGGGAGGGAGCAGTACTTC.

V usage is TRBV6-7 and J usage is TRBJ1-4, with 9 bases fitting TRBD1. TRBV6-7 is designated an ORF whose function remains uncertain. V trimming: 11 bases; J trimming: 0 bases; junction bases outside the gene matches: 28. The CDR3 length is 22 residues. The chain's CDR3 is CALIWTGARFRTLDTTNEKLFF. The CDR3 bases are TGTGCCTTAATATGGACAGGGGCCCGCTTCCGCACCCTAGATACAACTAATGAAAAACTGTTTTTT.

This sequence joins TRBV5-6 and TRBJ2-7, with 9 bases lining up with TRBD1. Germline lookup yields CDR1 SGHDT and CDR2 YYEEEE. V shed 9 bases, J shed 3 bases, and the junction held 7 bases outside the gene matches. This CDR3 comprises 13 residues. DNA for the CDR3: TGTGCCAAATCGGGACAGGGACACTACGAGCAGTACTTC. Translating it yields CAKSGQGHYEQYF.

V is TRBV2 and J is TRBJ2-5; D gene unclear. This CDR3 region has 13 residues. The ends were cut back, 2 bases at V and 8 bases at J, with 12 bases in the middle. Germline CDR1 reads SNHLY; CDR2 reads FYNNEI. The CDR3 is CASSEMWPGTQYF. In DNA form, the CDR3 reads TGTGCCAGCAGTGAAATGTGGCCAGGAACCCAGTACTTC.

J is TRBJ1-2 and V is TRBV5-4; D not resolved. There are 13 residues in the CDR3. Trimming stripped 4 bases from V and 7 bases from J, with 14 bases between. Germline values: CDR1 SGHNT, CDR2 YYREEE (reference sequence). In nucleotides, the CDR3 is TGTGCCAGCAGCCCCCGGGGAGGCTTTGGCTACACCTTC. This sequence encodes CASSPRGGFGYTF.

The chain recombines TRBV11-2 with TRBJ2-7; 8 bases are a match to TRBD2. V lost 1 base, J lost 6 bases, and 5 bases stayed unmatched. This CDR3 is 14 amino acids long. CDR1 and CDR2 from the germline V gene are SGHAT and FQNNGV. CDR3 region: CASSLAAGVSEQYF. In nucleotides, the CDR3 is TGTGCCAGCAGCTTAGCAGCGGGAGTATCCGAGCAGTACTTC.

The chain links TRBV27 to TRBJ2-3, with D perhaps matching TRBD2 (6 bases). Germline lookup yields CDR1 MNHEY and CDR2 SMNVEV (reference sequence). V was shortened by 3 bases and J by 1 base, with 11 bases between the two germline ends. This CDR3 has 15 residues. DNA of the CDR3: TGTGCCAGCAGTTTCGGAGGGGCTGGCACAGATACGCAGTATTTT. It is translated as CASSFGGAGTDTQYF.

The sample holds one count of this clone. The rearrangement links TRBV2 to TRBJ2-1; maybe TRBD1 (6 bases). CDR1 and CDR2 from the germline V gene are SNHLY and FYNNEI. The CDR3 consists of 13 residues. The ends were cut back, 5 bases at V and 4 bases at J, with 9 bases in the middle. The CDR3 region is CASSLDSYNEQFF. Written as DNA, the CDR3 is TGTGCCAGCAGTCTGGACAGTTACAATGAGCAGTTCTTC.

V usage is TRBV7-9 and J usage is TRBJ2-1; no clear D gene. V was pared by 0 bases and J by 0 bases, with 12 bases between. Looked up from germline, CDR1 is SEHNR and CDR2 is FQNEAQ (reference sequence). The CDR3 contains 17 residues. The CDR3 loop is CASSLASQFFSYNEQFF. The DNA of the CDR3 is TGTGCCAGCAGCTTAGCCTCACAGTTTTTCTCCTACAATGAGCAGTTCTTC.

The chain carries TRBV27 and TRBJ2-6; D uncertain. The CDR3 is 13 residues long. Trimming removed 6 bases from V and 2 bases from J, with 5 bases in between. Germline CDR1 reads MNHEY; CDR2 reads SMNVEV (reference sequence). CDR3 in amino acids: CASRTAGANVLTF. The CDR3 region has the DNA TGTGCCAGCAGAACGGCTGGGGCCAACGTCCTGACTTTC.

V and J are TRBV28 and TRBJ2-3, with D perhaps TRBD2 (5 bases). CDR3 size: 15 residues. Looked up from germline, CDR1 is MDHEN and CDR2 is SYDVKM. V was clipped by 6 bases and J by 2 bases, with 15 bases between them. This CDR3 is CASSSQGADTDTQYF. CDR3 coding DNA: TGTGCCAGCAGCAGCCAAGGAGCGGACACAGATACGCAGTATTTT.

The chain is built from TRBV5-4 and TRBJ2-3; 7 nucleotides align to TRBD2. The trim removed 4 bases at V and 5 bases at J, leaving 4 bases unmatched. The CDR3 contains 13 residues. Germline-derived CDR1 and CDR2 are SGHNT and YYREEE (reference sequence). CDR3 residues: CASSPGGGDTQYF. CDR3 DNA: TGTGCCAGCAGCCCTGGGGGGGGAGATACGCAGTATTTT.

The rearrangement uses TRBV5-1 and TRBJ1-2; 8 bases align to TRBD1. CDR3 length: 12 residues. V lost 4 bases, J lost 8 bases, and 4 bases stayed unmatched. Looked up from germline, CDR1 is SGHRS and CDR2 is YFSETQ. This CDR3 reads CASSPGQGGYTF. In nucleotides, the CDR3 is TGCGCCAGCAGCCCCGGACAGGGAGGCTACACCTTC.

This chain's CDR3 is CASSSYLRTGETYGYTF. The CDR3 region has the DNA TGTGCCAGCAGCTCCTACCTTAGGACAGGGGAGACCTATGGCTACACCTTC. The genes are TRBV5-6 and TRBJ1-2; TRBD1 matches at 9 bases. CDR1 is SGHDT and CDR2 is YYEEEE in the germline V gene. The CDR3 loop spans 17 amino acids. Trimming took 3 bases from V and 4 from J; bases not matched to a gene: 13.

The gene calls are TRBV27 and TRBJ1-2; D unclear. Germline CDR1 and CDR2: MNHEY and SMNVEV (reference sequence). The CDR3 covers 13 residues. Trimming shortened V by 3 bases and J by 6 bases, and 11 bases separated the two germline ends. The CDR3 region is CASSFRGLDGYTF. DNA of the CDR3: TGTGCCAGCAGTTTTCGTGGACTGGATGGCTACACCTTC.

This chain links TRBV11-2 with TRBJ2-7, with 11 bases aligning to TRBD2. The length of the CDR3 is 15 residues. Germline-derived CDR1 and CDR2 are SGHAT and FQNNGV. The junction had 3 bases not matched to a gene; V was cut back by 2 bases and J by 3 bases. Written as DNA, the CDR3 is TGTGCCAGCAGCTTAACTGGGACTAGCGGCTACGAGCAGTACTTC. Residues: CASSLTGTSGYEQYF.

This chain connects TRBV5-1 to TRBJ1-3, with TRBD1 matching 7 bases. This CDR3 is 19 amino acids long. Trimming took 4 bases from V and 1 from J; bases not matched to a gene: 17. Per germline, CDR1 SGHRS and CDR2 YFSETQ. The DNA of the CDR3 is TGCGCCAGCAGCCCGAACTTCGTAAGACAGGGTAATTCTGGAAACACCATATATTTT. Its protein product is CASSPNFVRQGNSGNTIYF.

The chain couples TRBV2 to TRBJ2-5; D is uncertain. The germline V gene has CDR1 SNHLY and CDR2 FYNNEI. V was cut by 3 bases and J by 5 bases, with 4 bases left in between. The CDR3 is 11 amino acids. CDR3 in amino acids: CASSDAETQYF. DNA for the CDR3: TGTGCCAGCAGTGATGCGGAGACCCAGTACTTC.

The chain employs TRBV29-1 and TRBJ1-5; D remains ambiguous. Germline CDR1 reads SQVTM; CDR2 reads ANQGSEA. Trimming removed 7 bases at V and 7 bases at J, with 17 bases between. The CDR3 covers 13 residues. The CDR3 sequence is CSAVGGIGQPQHF. CDR3 DNA sequence: TGCAGCGCCGTGGGAGGGATCGGGCAGCCCCAGCATTTT.

The chain has TRBV28 and TRBJ2-7, with 8 bases identical to TRBD1. The CDR3 totals 12 residues. Germline V CDR1 and CDR2: MDHEN, SYDVKM. The ends lost 2 bases at V and 12 bases at J; junction bases unmatched: 6. The CDR3 here is CASSLPGQGWYF. Here the CDR3 DNA reads TGTGCCAGCAGTTTACCTGGACAGGGCTGGTACTTC.